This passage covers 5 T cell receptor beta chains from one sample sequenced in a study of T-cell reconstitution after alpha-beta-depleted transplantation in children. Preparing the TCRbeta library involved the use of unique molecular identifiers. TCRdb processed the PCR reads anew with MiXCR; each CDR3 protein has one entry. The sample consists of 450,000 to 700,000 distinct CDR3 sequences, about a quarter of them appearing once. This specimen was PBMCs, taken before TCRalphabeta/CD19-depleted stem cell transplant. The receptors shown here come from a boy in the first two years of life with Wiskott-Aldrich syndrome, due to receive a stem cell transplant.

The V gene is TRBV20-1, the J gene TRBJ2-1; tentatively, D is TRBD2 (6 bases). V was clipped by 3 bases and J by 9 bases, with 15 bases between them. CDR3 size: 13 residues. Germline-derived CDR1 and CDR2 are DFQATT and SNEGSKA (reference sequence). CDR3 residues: CSASGGIYGEQFF. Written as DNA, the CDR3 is TGCAGTGCTAGTGGCGGGATCTATGGTGAGCAGTTCTTC.

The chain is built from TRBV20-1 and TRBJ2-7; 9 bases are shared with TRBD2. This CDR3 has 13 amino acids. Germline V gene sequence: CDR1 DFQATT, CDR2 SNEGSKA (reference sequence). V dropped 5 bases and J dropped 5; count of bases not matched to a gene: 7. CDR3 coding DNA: TGCAGTGCTGCCACTAGCGGGTGGAACGAGCAGTACTTC. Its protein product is CSAATSGWNEQYF.

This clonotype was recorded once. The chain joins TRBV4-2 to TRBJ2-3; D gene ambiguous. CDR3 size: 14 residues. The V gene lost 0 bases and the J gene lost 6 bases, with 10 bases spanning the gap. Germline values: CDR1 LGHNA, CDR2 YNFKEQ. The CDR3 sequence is CASSQDRLSDTQYF. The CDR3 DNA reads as TGTGCCAGCAGCCAAGACCGATTGTCGGATACGCAGTATTTT.

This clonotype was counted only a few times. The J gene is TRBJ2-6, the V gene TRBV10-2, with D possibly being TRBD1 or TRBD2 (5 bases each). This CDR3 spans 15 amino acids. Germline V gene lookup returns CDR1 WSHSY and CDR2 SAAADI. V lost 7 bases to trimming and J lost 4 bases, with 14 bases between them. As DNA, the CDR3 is TGCGCCAGCAAGGTTGGGGGATCGGGGGCCAACGTCCTGACTTTC. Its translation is CASKVGGSGANVLTF.

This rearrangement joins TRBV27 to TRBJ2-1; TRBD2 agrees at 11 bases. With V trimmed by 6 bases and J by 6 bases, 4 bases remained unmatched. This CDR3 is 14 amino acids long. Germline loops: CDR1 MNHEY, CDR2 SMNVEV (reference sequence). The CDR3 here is CASRLAGVGNEQFF. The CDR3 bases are TGTGCCAGCAGACTAGCGGGAGTCGGCAATGAGCAGTTCTTC.